The 29 T cell receptor beta chains below all came from one sample that was sequenced in a study of blood T cell repertoires in COVID-19. Here immunoSEQ multiplex PCR was the method, and the copy in TCRdb shows in-frame clones only, minus some. The repertoire holds approximately 310,000 clones, roughly 91% seen once, with 1% in the top ten. Input material: peripheral blood. These receptors were obtained from a man aged 50 or older with active or convalescent COVID-19.

The chain combines TRBV18 with TRBJ1-2; TRBD1 is a possible D gene (6 bases). Germline loops: CDR1 KGHSH, CDR2 LQKENI. V lost 8 bases and J lost 2, with 18 bases in between. The CDR3 has 15 amino acids. The CDR3 sequence: CASQEQADRNYGYTF. The CDR3 coding sequence is TGTGCCAGCCAGGAACAGGCAGACAGGAACTATGGCTACACCTTC.

This chain links TRBV30 with TRBJ1-1; no definite D call. The V and J ends lost 4 bases and 1 base respectively, with 10 bases between them. The CDR3 is made up of 13 amino acids. CDR1 is GTSNPN and CDR2 is SVGIG in the germline V gene (reference sequence). Here the CDR3 reads CAWTQAQNTEAFF. The CDR3 DNA sequence: TGTGCCTGGACTCAGGCGCAGAACACTGAAGCTTTCTTT.

The sample holds one count of this clone. The chain carries TRBV28 and TRBJ2-7; 7 bases are shared with TRBD1. CDR1 is MDHEN and CDR2 is SYDVKM in the germline V gene. The CDR3 has 16 residues. V dropped 6 bases and J dropped 2; count of bases not matched to a gene: 13. The DNA of the CDR3 is TGTGCCAGCAGCCCAACCCCCGGGACAGAGGCCTACGAGCAGTACTTC. Protein product: CASSPTPGTEAYEQYF.

This clone was picked up one time. The chain recombines TRBV5-1 with TRBJ2-3; 8 bases fit TRBD2. CDR1 and CDR2 from the germline V gene are SGHRS and YFSETQ. Unmatched junction bases numbered 5, after V lost 4 bases and J lost 1 base. This CDR3 contains 15 residues. DNA for the CDR3: TGCGCCAGCAGCCCCGGACTAGCCGGCACAGATACGCAGTATTTT. It translates to CASSPGLAGTDTQYF.

For this clone: This specimen includes other DNA sequences encoding the same CDR3. This chain links TRBV9 with TRBJ1-3; D is unclear. Trimming removed 0 bases from V and 2 bases from J, with 6 bases in between. This CDR3 has 14 residues. Per germline, CDR1 SGDLS and CDR2 YYNGEE. The CDR3 loop reads CASSVATAGNTIYF. Written as DNA, the CDR3 is TGTGCCAGCAGCGTAGCCACAGCTGGAAACACCATATATTTT.

On this clone itself: The identical CDR3 is also encoded by other nucleotide sequences in the sample. This rearrangement joins TRBV30 to TRBJ2-3; D not certain. Germline V lookup: CDR1 GTSNPN, CDR2 SVGIG (reference sequence). Trimming took off 1 base at V and 4 bases at J, with 3 bases between the two ends. This CDR3 has 11 amino acids. CDR3 protein: CAWSAADTQYF. CDR3 in DNA: TGTGCCTGGAGTGCTGCAGATACGCAGTATTTT.

This chain links TRBV27 with TRBJ1-5; TRBD1 agrees at 7 bases. In germline, CDR1 is MNHEY, CDR2 SMNVEV (reference sequence). J lost 8 bases, V lost 6 bases, and 16 bases had no gene match. This CDR3 has 16 amino acids. CDR3 loop: CASSRFAGQPQEPQHF. In DNA, the CDR3 is TGTGCCAGCAGCCGATTTGCGGGACAGCCTCAGGAGCCCCAGCATTTT.

The rearrangement links TRBV28 to TRBJ1-2; D is perhaps TRBD1 (6 bases). Germline-derived CDR1 and CDR2 are MDHEN and SYDVKM. Between the trimmed V and J ends, which lost 8 bases and 7 bases, there was a span of 17 bases. The CDR3 extends over 13 amino acids. The CDR3 DNA reads as TGTGCCAGCCGGCGAGGGGGAACGGGTGGCTACACCTTC. Its protein product is CASRRGGTGGYTF.

The gene calls are TRBV28 and TRBJ1-2, with 8 bases fitting TRBD1. CDR3 length equals 16 residues. Trimming at V came to 4 bases and at J to 8 bases, leaving 15 bases not matched to a gene. In germline, CDR1 is MDHEN, CDR2 SYDVKM. This CDR3 is CASSSLERQGIGGYTF. The CDR3 DNA reads as TGTGCCAGCAGTTCCCTGGAACGACAGGGGATCGGCGGCTACACCTTC.

This chain connects TRBV6-5 to TRBJ1-1; perhaps TRBD1 as D (5 bases). V lost 4 bases to trimming and J lost 4 bases, with 13 bases between them. The CDR3 has 14 amino acids. Looked up from germline, CDR1 is MNHEY and CDR2 is SVGAGI. CDR3 nucleotide sequence: TGTGCCAGCAGTTCGTTCAGGGAGGCCACTGAAGCTTTCTTT. Its protein is CASSSFREATEAFF.

This chain uses TRBV2 with TRBJ2-1, with 8 bases identical to TRBD2. V was pared by 8 bases and J by 5 bases, with 8 bases of the junction left unmatched. CDR3 size: 14 residues. The germline V gene encodes CDR1 SNHLY and CDR2 FYNNEI. CDR3 nucleotide sequence: TGTGCCAGCCAGCGGGAGATGGAGGACAATGAGCAGTTCTTC. Encoded protein: CASQREMEDNEQFF.

A remark on this clone: Within the sample, other DNA sequences also encode this same CDR3. V is TRBV7-9 and J is TRBJ1-1; TRBD1 agrees at 8 bases. Trimming took 3 bases from V and 3 from J; bases not matched to a gene: 3. Germline CDR1 is SEHNR and CDR2 is FQNEAQ (reference sequence). This CDR3 is 14 amino acids long. The CDR3 is CASSFQGAYTEAFF. For the CDR3, the DNA is TGTGCCAGCAGCTTCCAGGGGGCATACACTGAAGCTTTCTTT.

The V gene is TRBV2, the J gene TRBJ2-1; the match to TRBD2 covers 8 bases. V was pared by 4 bases and J by 15 bases, with 8 bases of the junction left unmatched. The CDR3 totals 12 residues. The germline V gene encodes CDR1 SNHLY and CDR2 FYNNEI. CDR3 region: CASSGAGEARFF. In DNA, the CDR3 is TGTGCCAGCAGTGGAGCGGGAGAAGCCCGGTTCTTC.

The chain combines TRBV6-1 with TRBJ1-6; 7 bases line up with TRBD1. V lost 4 bases to trimming and J lost 0 bases; unmatched junction nucleotides: 3. Germline CDR1 reads MNHNS; CDR2 reads SASEGT. The CDR3 totals 16 residues. CDR3 loop: CASSGQGSSYNSPLHF. The CDR3, as DNA: TGTGCCAGCAGTGGACAGGGTAGCTCCTATAATTCACCCCTCCACTTT.

This sequence joins TRBV19 and TRBJ2-7; the D is unclear. The CDR3 extends over 14 amino acids. V gave up 5 bases and J gave up 0 bases, with 11 bases separating them. The germline V gene encodes CDR1 LNHDA and CDR2 SQIVND (reference sequence). The CDR3 loop reads CASSPTYSSYEQYF. CDR3 nucleotide sequence: TGTGCCAGTAGTCCAACTTACAGCTCCTACGAGCAGTACTTC. The full variable domain, with the rest looked up from reference TRBV19 and TRBJ2-7, is DGGITQSPKYLFRKEGQNVTLSCEQNLNHDAMYWYRQDPGQGLRLIYYSQIVNDFQKGDIAEGYSVSREKKESFPLTVTSAQKNPTAFYLCASSPTYSSYEQYFGPGTRLTVT.

This sequence joins TRBV6-2 or TRBV6-3 and TRBJ1-1, with 10 bases lining up with TRBD1. The trim removed 1 base at V and 8 bases at J, leaving 4 bases unmatched. The CDR3 loop spans 14 amino acids. Germline CDR1 is MNHEY and CDR2 is SVGEGT. CDR3 sequence: CASSYYDRGREAFF. CDR3 bases: TGTGCCAGCAGTTACTACGACAGGGGGCGCGAAGCTTTCTTT.

This clone came up once. The gene calls are TRBV30 and TRBJ2-7; tentatively, D is TRBD2 (7 bases). The germline gives CDR1 GTSNPN, CDR2 SVGIG (reference sequence). V lost 3 bases and J 4 bases, leaving 13 bases between the germline ends. The CDR3 covers 13 residues. In DNA form, the CDR3 reads TGTGCCTGGAGGACGGGGGGCGCTTACGAGCAGTACTTC. Translated: CAWRTGGAYEQYF.

This clone was picked up one time. The sample has other DNA sequences that encode this CDR3 too. The chain uses TRBV28 and TRBJ2-3; TRBD2 might be the D (6 bases). CDR3 length equals 13 residues. Per germline, CDR1 MDHEN and CDR2 SYDVKM. V was clipped by 2 bases and J by 4 bases, with 7 bases between them. Here the CDR3 DNA reads TGTGCCAGCAGTTTACCGGGGGCAGATACGCAGTATTTT. It codes for CASSLPGADTQYF. Looking up the rest from reference TRBV28 and TRBJ2-3 gives the full variable domain: DVKVTQSSRYLVKRTGEKVFLECVQDMDHENMFWYRQDPGLGLRLIYFSYDVKMKEKGDIPEGYSVSREKKERFSLILESASTNQTSMYLCASSLPGADTQYFGPGTRLTVL.

The chain joins TRBV7-2 to TRBJ1-1; D remains ambiguous. The CDR3 has 14 residues. Germline V gives CDR1 SGHTA, CDR2 FQGNSA. V was trimmed by 3 bases and J by 1 base, leaving 9 bases between them. In DNA, the CDR3 is TGTGCCAGCAGCTTTTGGGCCGGGAACACTGAAGCTTTCTTT. It translates to CASSFWAGNTEAFF.

V is TRBV12-3 or TRBV12-4 and J is TRBJ1-1; D unresolved. The CDR3 is 13 residues long. V lost 4 bases and J 1 base, leaving 7 bases between the germline ends. This CDR3 reads CASSYNRNTEAFF. The CDR3 DNA follows: TGTGCCAGCAGTTACAACAGGAACACTGAAGCTTTCTTT.

The chain links TRBV19 to TRBJ2-7, with 14 nucleotides matching TRBD2. The CDR3 sequence is 18 residues long. The germline gives CDR1 LNHDA, CDR2 SQIVND (reference sequence). With 1 base clipped from V and 5 bases from J, the junction kept 10 bases outside the gene matches. The CDR3 spells CASSIGLAGGSHFDEQYF. CDR3 bases: TGTGCCAGTAGTATAGGACTAGCGGGAGGGTCCCATTTCGACGAGCAGTACTTC.

This chain links TRBV5-1 with TRBJ2-3, with 10 bases aligning to TRBD2. Germline V gene sequence: CDR1 SGHRS, CDR2 YFSETQ. This CDR3 comprises 17 residues. V gave up 4 bases and J gave up 2 bases; unmatched junction bases: 10. CDR3 bases: TGCGCCAGCAGCATCCCCTCTAGCGGGGGAAACACAGATACGCAGTATTTT. This translates into CASSIPSSGGNTDTQYF.

V is TRBV19 and J is TRBJ2-6; D call uncertain. Per germline, CDR1 LNHDA and CDR2 SQIVND (reference sequence). CDR3 size: 13 residues. V lost 8 bases, J lost 4 bases, and 9 bases lay in between. The CDR3 here is CASYRPGANVLTF. The CDR3 coding sequence is TGTGCCAGTTACAGACCCGGGGCCAACGTCCTGACTTTC.

The chain links TRBV6-2 or TRBV6-3 to TRBJ1-1, with D possibly matching TRBD1 (6 bases). The germline gives CDR1 MNHEY, CDR2 SVGEGT. The length of the CDR3 is 15 residues. The V end lost 6 bases, the J end lost 1 base, and 15 bases lay between the germline ends. The CDR3 bases are TGTGCCAGCAGCCCTTCAGGGGACCAGAACACTGAAGCTTTCTTT. It specifies CASSPSGDQNTEAFF.

The rearrangement uses TRBV6-6 and TRBJ1-2; D is uncertain. The CDR3 has 10 amino acids. The V and J ends lost 10 bases and 11 bases respectively, with 14 bases between them. Germline assignment: CDR1 MNHNY and CDR2 SVGAGI (reference sequence). The CDR3 protein is CATSTGLYTF. The CDR3 nucleotides are TGTGCCACCTCGACCGGGTTGTACACCTTC.

This chain links TRBV6-4 with TRBJ1-1; D unclear. V lost 6 bases to trimming and J lost 4 bases, with 12 bases between them. CDR1 MRHNA and CDR2 SNTAGT come from the germline V gene. This CDR3 is 13 amino acids long. The DNA for the CDR3 is TGTGCCAGCAGGAGGGTTCCGGGCACTGAAGCTTTCTTT. Encoded protein: CASRRVPGTEAFF.

The chain couples TRBV4-1 to TRBJ2-7; TRBD2 matches at 8 bases. V shed 0 bases, J shed 1 base, and the junction held 5 bases outside the gene matches. CDR1 and CDR2 (germline): MGHRA, YSYEKL. This CDR3 region has 16 residues. The chain's CDR3 is CASSQDWVAGSYEQYF. The CDR3 DNA follows: TGCGCCAGCAGCCAAGATTGGGTAGCGGGGTCCTACGAGCAGTACTTC.

In its sample, this clone was seen a few times. The V gene is TRBV4-3, the J gene TRBJ1-2; 9 bases map to TRBD1. The CDR3 loop spans 15 amino acids. Per the germline V gene, CDR1 is LGHNA and CDR2 is YSLEER. V gave up 3 bases and J gave up 0 bases; unmatched junction bases: 2. For the CDR3, the DNA is TGCGCCAGCAGCCAGAGGGACAGGGCTAACTATGGCTACACCTTC. Encoded protein: CASSQRDRANYGYTF.

CDR3 amino acids: CASSEAATGAGYTF. As DNA, the CDR3 is TGTGCCAGCAGTGAAGCTGCGACAGGGGCCGGCTACACCTTC. The J gene is TRBJ1-2, the V gene TRBV2; 8 bases line up with TRBD1. Per germline, CDR1 SNHLY and CDR2 FYNNEI. The CDR3 is 14 residues long. Trimming removed 0 bases from V and 8 bases from J; junction bases left unmatched: 5. The whole variable domain, remainder taken from reference TRBV2 and TRBJ1-2, is EPEVTQTPSHQVTQMGQEVILRCVPISNHLYFYWYRQILGQKVEFLVSFYNNEISEKSEIFDDQFSVERPDGSNFTLKIRSTKLEDSAMYFCASSEAATGAGYTFGSGTRLTVV.